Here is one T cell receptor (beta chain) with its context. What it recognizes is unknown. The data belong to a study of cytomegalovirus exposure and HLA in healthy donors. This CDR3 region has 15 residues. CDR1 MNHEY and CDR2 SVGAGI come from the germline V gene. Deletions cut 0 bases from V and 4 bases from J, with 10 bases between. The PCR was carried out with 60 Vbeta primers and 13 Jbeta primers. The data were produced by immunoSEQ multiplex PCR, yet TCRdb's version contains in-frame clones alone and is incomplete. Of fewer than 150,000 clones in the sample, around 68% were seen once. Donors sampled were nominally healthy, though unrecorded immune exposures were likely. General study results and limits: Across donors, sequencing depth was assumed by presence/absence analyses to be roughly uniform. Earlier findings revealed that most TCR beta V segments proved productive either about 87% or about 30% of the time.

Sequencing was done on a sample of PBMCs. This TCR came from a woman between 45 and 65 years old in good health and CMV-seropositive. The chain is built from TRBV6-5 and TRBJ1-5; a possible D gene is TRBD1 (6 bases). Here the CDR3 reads CASSYSIGGNQPQHF. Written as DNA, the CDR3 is TGTGCCAGCAGTTACTCGATAGGGGGAAATCAGCCCCAGCATTTT.